This paragraph reports one TCR beta chain. The antigen is not known. This record comes from a study of blood T cells in healthy people across ages. CDR3 length equals 14 residues. Germline V lookup: CDR1 SGHDN, CDR2 FVKESK. The germline V and J ends were trimmed by 4 bases and 11 bases, with 20 bases remaining between them. Study-wide points: In long-lived donors, naive CD4+ cell counts and diversity exceeded those of aged donors.

Together with a sample-barcoded 5' primer, a J-beta primer mix was included in a second PCR lasting 7 to 11 cycles. Template switching added a 12-random-nucleotide identifier to every cDNA molecule. Via MiXCR, TCRdb re-called the 5' RACE reads, giving one row per CDR3 protein. The sample includes under 1,000,000 distinct CDR3 sequences, around 50% seen only once; the top ten take 15% to 20%. Sequencing used blood. The chain couples TRBV14 to TRBJ2-5; D is unclear. This TCR was recovered from a man older than 75 in good health. The CDR3 loop is CASSPSALTGEQYF. As DNA, the CDR3 is TGTGCCAGCAGCCCCTCAGCGTTGACGGGTGAGCAGTACTTC.